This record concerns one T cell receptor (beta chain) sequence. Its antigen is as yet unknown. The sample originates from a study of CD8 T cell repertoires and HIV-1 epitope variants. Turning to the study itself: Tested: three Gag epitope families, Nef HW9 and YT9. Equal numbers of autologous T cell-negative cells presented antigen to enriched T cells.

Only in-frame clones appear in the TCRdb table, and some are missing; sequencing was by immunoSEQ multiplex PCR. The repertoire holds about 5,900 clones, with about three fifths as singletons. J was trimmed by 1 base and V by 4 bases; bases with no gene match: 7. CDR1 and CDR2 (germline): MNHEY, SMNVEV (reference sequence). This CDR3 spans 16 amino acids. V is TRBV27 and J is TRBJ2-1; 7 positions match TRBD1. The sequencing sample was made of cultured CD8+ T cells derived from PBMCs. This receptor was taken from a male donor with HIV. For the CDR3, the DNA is TGTGCCAGCAGTTCCCAAGGGGGCGCGTCCTACAATGAGCAGTTCTTC. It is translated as CASSSQGGASYNEQFF.